What follows are 12 T cell receptor beta chains derived from one specimen sequenced in a study of cytomegalovirus exposure and HLA in healthy donors. The study ran its PCR with 60 Vbeta and 13 Jbeta primers. The protocol was immunoSEQ multiplex PCR, while the TCRdb copy is restricted to in-frame clones and leaves out a portion. The table records more than 100,000 clones, roughly 74% of them present only once. The material sequenced was PBMCs. The source of these receptors is a woman aged 50 to 60 in good health and CMV-seropositive.

The chain uses TRBV7-9 and TRBJ2-2; D not certain. The germline gives CDR1 SEHNR, CDR2 FQNEAQ (reference sequence). The CDR3 is 16 residues long. The germline V and J ends were trimmed by 2 bases and 1 base, with 11 bases remaining between them. The chain's CDR3 is CASSLPRRQNTGELFF. Here the CDR3 DNA reads TGTGCCAGCAGCTTACCACGGCGACAGAACACCGGGGAGCTGTTTTTT.

This clone was observed a handful of times. The chain couples TRBV11-2 to TRBJ1-1; D unclear. The CDR3 extends over 15 amino acids. V gave up 4 bases and J gave up 1 base, with 13 bases separating them. In germline, CDR1 is SGHAT, CDR2 FQNNGV. CDR3 region: CASSSSPGSNTEAFF. In DNA form, the CDR3 reads TGTGCCAGCAGCTCCTCCCCCGGGTCGAACACTGAAGCTTTCTTT.

This chain links TRBV7-9 with TRBJ1-1; no firm D call. CDR3 length equals 15 residues. Germline CDR1 and CDR2: SEHNR and FQNEAQ (reference sequence). V was pared by 4 bases and J by 8 bases, with 20 bases between. CDR3 amino acids: CASSSPRGPEAEAFF. Written as DNA, the CDR3 is TGTGCCAGCAGCTCCCCACGGGGTCCTGAAGCCGAAGCTTTCTTT.

The CDR3 DNA follows: TGTGCCAGCAGACCCCTTGGGACTAGCCTAGCCAAAAACATTCAGTACTTC. Translating gives CASRPLGTSLAKNIQYF. The rearrangement joins TRBV27 to TRBJ2-4; 9 nucleotides align to TRBD2. The V and J ends lost 6 bases and 0 bases, in that order; junction bases with no gene match: 9. CDR3 size: 17 residues. Germline CDR1 is MNHEY and CDR2 is SMNVEV (reference sequence).

V gene TRBV15 combines with J gene TRBJ1-2; D gene ambiguous. This CDR3 is built from 17 residues. Trimming shortened V by 8 bases and J by 6 bases, and 28 bases separated the two germline ends. In germline, CDR1 is LNHNV, CDR2 YYDKDF (reference sequence). Here the CDR3 DNA reads TGTGCCACCGGAAGGGATGCCTGGGGAGAAGCCCCCAATGGCTACACCTTC. Translating gives CATGRDAWGEAPNGYTF.

The V call is TRBV5-1, the J call TRBJ2-2; TRBD1 is a possible D gene (5 bases). Per the germline V gene, CDR1 is SGHRS and CDR2 is YFSETQ. V shed 1 base and J shed 7 bases, with 11 bases lying between them. This CDR3 is 14 amino acids long. The CDR3 sequence: CASSLMTDGGELFF. CDR3 DNA: TGCGCCAGCAGCTTGATGACAGATGGCGGGGAGCTGTTTTTT.

Notes on this clone: A read error may account for a junction end that differs from germline. The gene calls are TRBV7-9 and TRBJ2-2, with TRBD2 matching over 16 bases. This CDR3 is built from 18 residues. The germline gives CDR1 SEHNR, CDR2 FQNEAQ (reference sequence). In nucleotides, the CDR3 is TGTTCCAGCAGACGGACGGGACTAGCGGGGGGGCGTGCCGGGGAGCTGTTTTTT. Translation gives CSSRRTGLAGGRAGELFF.

Concerning this clone itself: This same CDR3 is encoded by further DNA sequences in the sample. The chain joins TRBV25-1 to TRBJ1-5; D is perhaps TRBD1 (5 bases). CDR1 MGHDK and CDR2 SYGVNS come from the germline V gene. The CDR3 spans 14 residues. Trimming pared 3 bases from V and 1 base from J, leaving 7 bases between. The CDR3, as DNA: TGTGCCAGCAGTGACTCAGGGAGCAATCAGCCCCAGCATTTT. Its translation: CASSDSGSNQPQHF.

This rearrangement joins TRBV6-5 to TRBJ2-5; 7 positions agree with TRBD1. The end of the DNA is better explained by TRBJ2-7, so the J call may be wrong. The germline gives CDR1 MNHEY, CDR2 SVGAGI. The CDR3 spans 13 residues. For the CDR3, the DNA is TGTGCCAGCAGCCGACAGGGTCCCTACGAGCAGTACTTC. This codes for CASSRQGPYEQYF.

With respect to this clone: This CDR3 is also generated by other DNA sequences in the sample. The chain couples TRBV2 to TRBJ2-5; D is unresolved. The CDR3 runs to 10 residues. Germline CDR1 is SNHLY and CDR2 is FYNNEI. The ends were cut back, 8 bases at V and 3 bases at J, with 4 bases in the middle. CDR3 in DNA: TGTGCCAGCTCTGAAGAGACCCAGTACTTC. This encodes CASSEETQYF.

This clone came up once. This rearrangement joins TRBV27 to TRBJ1-2; weak D call: TRBD1 (6 bases). The CDR3 is 13 residues long. Trimming removed 3 bases from V and 7 bases from J, with 12 bases in between. Germline V lookup: CDR1 MNHEY, CDR2 SMNVEV (reference sequence). The CDR3 region has the DNA TGTGCCAGCAGTTTTCGCAGGGGCGGTGGCTACACCTTC. The encoded protein is CASSFRRGGGYTF.

J is TRBJ1-4 and V is TRBV21-1; the DNA was not compared with TRBD1, the D call given in the table. TRBV21-1 is assigned pseudogene status. This CDR3 comprises 19 residues. This chain's CDR3 is CASSIPGTARTGSNEKLFF. The DNA for the CDR3 is TGTGCCAGCAGCATACCCGGGACAGCCAGAACTGGGTCTAATGAAAAACTGTTTTTT.